Listed below are T cell receptor beta chains from one sample, sequenced in a study of T cell changes during pregnancy in multiple sclerosis. The method was immunoSEQ multiplex PCR; TCRdb's version includes in-frame clones alone and lacks a portion of them. The sample has some 60,000 clones, around 93% seen once. Sequencing used CD4+ T cells from peripheral blood mononuclear cells, obtained before pregnancy. The source of these receptors is a female donor with multiple sclerosis, enrolled in a pregnancy study. Each CDR3 is given with its conserved first and last residue. D genes are given only for firm matches. Rows may omit the clone size; those that give it use once, few, many or a size class.

clone size	V gene	J gene	D gene	CDR3 DNA	CDR3 protein
.	TRBV25-1	TRBJ2-5	TRBD2	TGTGCCAGCAGTGACGGCGGGAGATGGGAGACCCAGTACTTC	CASSDGGRWETQYF
.	TRBV15	TRBJ1-4	.	TGTGCCACCAGCAGAGATTGGGGAGCAACTAATGAAAAACTGTTTTTT	CATSRDWGATNEKLFF
.	TRBV6-1	TRBJ2-7	.	TGTGCCAGCAGTGAACGAGGGTTCTGGAGCGAGCAGTACTTC	CASSERGFWSEQYF
.	TRBV7-3	TRBJ1-2	.	TGTGCCAGCAGCACAAGTGGGGGCGCGGGCTATGGCTACACCTTC	CASSTSGGAGYGYTF
.	TRBV6-1	TRBJ2-7	TRBD1	TGTGCCAGCAGTGCCACCGGGACAGGGAACGAGCAGTACTTC	CASSATGTGNEQYF
.	TRBV30	TRBJ2-3	.	TGTGCCTGGAGTATGAGGGCAGATACGCAGTATTTT	CAWSMRADTQYF
.	TRBV9	TRBJ2-2	TRBD2	TGTGCCAGCAGTGCCGGGACTACGAACACCGGGGAGCTGTTTTTT	CASSAGTTNTGELFF
.	TRBV19	TRBJ2-2	TRBD1	TGTGCCAGTAGTCCACAGGGGACCGGGGAGCTGTTTTTT	CASSPQGTGELFF
.	TRBV19	TRBJ1-4	TRBD1	TGTGCCAGTAGCAGACAGGGGATGAGCGAAAAACTGTTTTTT	CASSRQGMSEKLFF
.	TRBV18	TRBJ1-2	.	TGTGCCAGCTCACCACTCCGAGACACGTATAACTATGGCTACACCTTC	CASSPLRDTYNYGYTF
once	TRBV7-9	TRBJ2-7	TRBD1	TGTGCCAGCAGCTCATTGGGACAGTACTACGAGCAGTACTTC	CASSSLGQYYEQYF
.	TRBV28	TRBJ1-5	.	TGTGCCAGCAGTATCACACCACATCAACCCCAGCATTTT	CASSITPHQPQHF
once	TRBV4-1	TRBJ1-2	TRBD1	TGCGCCAGCAGCCAAGTTGGGGGACAGGGGGACGGAGGCTACACCTTC	CASSQVGGQGDGGYTF
.	TRBV4-1	TRBJ2-3	TRBD2	TGCGCCAGCAGCAACTCCGATTTGGGACTAGCGGGAGTCGATACGCAGTATTTT	CASSNSDLGLAGVDTQYF
.	TRBV2	TRBJ1-3	TRBD1	TGTGCCAGCAGCCCCACAGGGGTTGCAGGAAACACCATATATTTT	CASSPTGVAGNTIYF
once	TRBV5-1	TRBJ2-3	TRBD1	TGCGCCAGCAGCCGGGACAGGGTTGAGGGTTGGCAGTATTTT	CASSRDRVEGWQYF
.	TRBV6-5	TRBJ2-7	TRBD2	TGTGCCAGCAGTTACTCACGTGGCGGGAGTCCCTACGAGCAGTACTTC	CASSYSRGGSPYEQYF
.	TRBV18	TRBJ1-2	.	TGTGCCAGCTCACCGAACGTTGGAACAGGGAATGGCTACACCTTC	CASSPNVGTGNGYTF
.	TRBV7-2	TRBJ2-7	TRBD2	TGTGCCAGCAGCATCACGCCCGGACTAGCCCCCTCCGAGCAGTACTTC	CASSITPGLAPSEQYF
.	TRBV28	TRBJ1-2	.	TGTGCCAGCATTGCTAGTTTGGGGGGTGGGCAGGAAATTAACTATGGCTACACCTTC	CASIASLGGGQEINYGYTF
.	TRBV5-1	TRBJ2-7	.	TGCGCCAGCGGAACCGGGACTCCTTCCTACGAGCAGTACTTC	CASGTGTPSYEQYF
few	TRBV6-1	TRBJ1-2	TRBD1	TGTGCCAGCAGTGAAATTTTGTCTGGACAGGGTTACACCTTC	CASSEILSGQGYTF
.	TRBV4-3	TRBJ2-1	TRBD2	TGCGCCAGCAGCAAAATAGCGGGAGGGAGAAATGAGCAGTTCTTC	CASSKIAGGRNEQFF
once	TRBV27	TRBJ2-7	TRBD2	TGTGCCAGCAGTTTTCTAGCGGGAGCCGACGAGCAGTACTTC	CASSFLAGADEQYF
once	TRBV5-1	TRBJ2-2	.	TGCGCCAGCAGCTTGGTCGGGGTAACCGGGGAGCTGTTTTTT	CASSLVGVTGELFF
.	TRBV19	TRBJ1-1	.	TGTGCCAGTAGTATTCAGGTGAACACTGAAGCTTTCTTT	CASSIQVNTEAFF
.	TRBV5-1	TRBJ2-5	TRBD1	TGCGCCAGCAGCAGGACAGGGGGCGCGAGGCTCGAGACCCAGTACTTC	CASSRTGGARLETQYF
.	TRBV4-2	TRBJ2-1	.	TGTGCCAGCACCGCCGGGAGCCCTAATACCTACAATGAGCAGTTCTTC	CASTAGSPNTYNEQFF
.	TRBV9	TRBJ2-1	TRBD2	TGTGCCAGCAGCCTCCGGCGCCTAGCGGGAGGGGGACCCTACAATGAGCAGTTCTTC	CASSLRRLAGGGPYNEQFF
.	TRBV18	TRBJ1-2	.	TGTGCCAGCTCCCAGACATTGGACTATGGCTACACCTTC	CASSQTLDYGYTF
.	TRBV7-9	TRBJ2-3	.	TGTGCCAGCAGCTTAGAAGGCAGGGTAGATACGCAGTATTTT	CASSLEGRVDTQYF
.	TRBV14	TRBJ2-5	TRBD2	TGTGCCAGCAGCCTACTAGCGGGAGAGACCCAGTACTTC	CASSLLAGETQYF
.	TRBV21-1	TRBJ1-5	.	TGTGCCAGCAGCACCTGGACAGGGAATCAGCCCCAGCATTTT	CASSTWTGNQPQHF
.	TRBV7-9	TRBJ1-3	TRBD1	TGTGCCAGCAGGGTGGGACAGGGAGACTCTGGAAACACCATATATTTT	CASRVGQGDSGNTIYF
.	TRBV6-1	TRBJ1-1	TRBD1	TGTGCCAGCAGGTCCGGGACAGGGAACACTGAAGCTTTCTTT	CASRSGTGNTEAFF
.	TRBV6-1	TRBJ1-2	TRBD1	TGTGCCACCCTGTTATCGGGACAGGGGGCGGGCGGCTACACCTTC	CATLLSGQGAGGYTF
.	TRBV23-1	TRBJ2-3	.	TGCGCCAGCAGACAGGGGACTTGCACAGATACGCAGTATTTT	CASRQGTCTDTQYF
.	TRBV19	TRBJ2-3	.	TGTGCCAGTAGTAGGAGGAGTAGTTCGGGCACAGATACGCAGTATTTT	CASSRRSSSGTDTQYF
.	TRBV28	TRBJ2-7	TRBD1	TGTGCCAGCACCTTGGGACAGAATTACTACGAGCAGTACTTC	CASTLGQNYYEQYF
.	TRBV11-2	TRBJ2-7	TRBD2	TGTGCCAGCAGCTCGTTGACTAGCAGAGCAGACGAGCAGTACTTC	CASSSLTSRADEQYF
.	TRBV4-3	TRBJ1-5	.	TGCGCCAGCAGCCAAGGACTCGTTAGCAATCAGCCCCAGCATTTT	CASSQGLVSNQPQHF
.	TRBV7-3	TRBJ1-5	.	TGTGCCAGCAGCTTAGGTCGGGGTCAGCCCCAGCATTTT	CASSLGRGQPQHF
.	TRBV19	TRBJ2-2	TRBD2	TGTGCCAGTCGACTAGCGGGAGATACCGGGGAGCTGTTTTTT	CASRLAGDTGELFF
.	TRBV6-5	TRBJ2-1	TRBD2	TGTGCCAGCAGTGGGGGACTAGCGAACGGTGAGCAGTTCTTC	CASSGGLANGEQFF
.	TRBV7-2	TRBJ2-3	TRBD2	TGTGCCAGCAGCTTAGAAGGCAGCGGGAGTAGAGATACGCAGTATTTT	CASSLEGSGSRDTQYF
.	TRBV7-3	TRBJ2-2	TRBD1	TGTGCCAGCAGCAGCGGGACAGGGGTCGGCGGGGAGCTGTTTTTT	CASSSGTGVGGELFF
.	TRBV7-7	TRBJ1-1	.	TGTGCTAGCAGCCCCGGAGGGCCCACTGAAGCTTTCTTT	CASSPGGPTEAFF
.	TRBV18	TRBJ1-3	.	TGTGCCAGCTCACCACTAGACAGCTCTGGAAACACCATATATTTT	CASSPLDSSGNTIYF
.	TRBV5-6	TRBJ1-5	.	TGTGCCAGCAGCTCACGACGGGGGGGCCAGCCCCAGCATTTT	CASSSRRGGQPQHF
.	TRBV12-5	TRBJ2-2	.	TGTGCTAGTGGCAGGGGTCCCCCCTACACCGGGGAGCTGTTTTTT	CASGRGPPYTGELFF
.	TRBV19	TRBJ1-3	.	TGTGCCAGTAGTATGGGTGCCGGGAACACCATATATTTT	CASSMGAGNTIYF
.	TRBV27	TRBJ2-7	TRBD2	TGTGCCACCCCTCGGATGAACGGGAGGGGCCTCGAGCAGTACTTC	CATPRMNGRGLEQYF
.	TRBV7-9	TRBJ1-3	TRBD1	TGTGCCAGCAGCGGAGACAGGGGGAATGGAAACACCATATATTTT	CASSGDRGNGNTIYF
.	TRBV4-3	TRBJ2-1	TRBD2	TGCGCCAGCAGCCATAGTGGGCCTAGGAGTGCGGGAGGCTACAATGAGCAGTTCTTC	CASSHSGPRSAGGYNEQFF
.	TRBV6-6	TRBJ1-1	TRBD1	TGTGCCAGCACTAACACAGGGGGCGAAGCTTTCTTT	CASTNTGGEAFF
.	TRBV18	TRBJ2-1	.	TGTGCCAGCTCACCCGGACAGCTCTACAATGAGCAGTTCTTC	CASSPGQLYNEQFF
.	TRBV4-2	TRBJ1-2	.	TGTGCCAGCAGCCGAGAATTGGCGGACTATGGCTACACCTTC	CASSRELADYGYTF
.	TRBV5-1	TRBJ2-1	TRBD1	TGCGCCAGCAGCTTGTGGACAGGGGGTAAGGCAAATAACTCGGAGGAGCAGTTCTTC	CASSLWTGGKANNSEEQFF
.	TRBV25-1	TRBJ1-2	.	TGTGCCAGCAGTGAATTCCTTGGGGGGGACTATGGCTACACCTTC	CASSEFLGGDYGYTF